This entry concerns a single T cell receptor (beta chain). This entry is derived from a study of technical replicates of blood from a few donors. There are 15 residues in the CDR3. Trimming removed 5 bases from V and 2 bases from J, with 13 bases in between. Germline-derived CDR1 and CDR2 are SGHTA and FQGNSA. Sequencing was performed with immunoSEQ multiplex PCR; in TCRdb, only in-frame clones are kept and a portion is missing. The table has some 74,000 clones, nearly 97% seen once. Sequenced input: T cells isolated from PBMCs. This TCR was sampled from a human donor in good health. The genes are TRBV7-2 and TRBJ1-5; D possibly corresponds to TRBD1 (5 bases). The CDR3 is CASSTDTWGNQPQHF. The CDR3 coding sequence is TGTGCCAGCAGCACGGACACATGGGGCAATCAGCCCCAGCATTTT.